This T cell receptor beta chain came from a study of cytomegalovirus exposure and HLA in healthy donors. At the level of the study: Both the 120 validation repertoires and the roughly 640 first-cohort repertoires used the same platform, as reported by a later analysis.

As concerns this clone: Its antigen is still unknown.

TCRdb's table, derived via immunoSEQ multiplex PCR, lists solely in-frame clones and lacks some. The sample has about 84,000 clones; under 95% are singletons. CDR1 is MGHRA, CDR2 YSYEKL, per germline. The CDR3 has 13 residues. The V end lost 0 bases, the J end lost 4 bases, and 6 bases lay between the germline ends. General study points: The authors enumerated roughly 180 TCR beta chains as linked to cytomegalovirus. Reports indicated that the classifier achieved high specificity and sensitivity in diagnosing cytomegalovirus status.

This TCR came from a man aged 25-45 years in good health and CMV-seronegative. The sequenced sample consisted of PBMCs. The chain employs TRBV4-1 and TRBJ1-1; a weak D match, TRBD1 (5 bases). The CDR3 loop reads CASSQDRGTEAFF. The CDR3, as DNA: TGCGCCAGCAGCCAAGATAGGGGCACTGAAGCTTTCTTT.